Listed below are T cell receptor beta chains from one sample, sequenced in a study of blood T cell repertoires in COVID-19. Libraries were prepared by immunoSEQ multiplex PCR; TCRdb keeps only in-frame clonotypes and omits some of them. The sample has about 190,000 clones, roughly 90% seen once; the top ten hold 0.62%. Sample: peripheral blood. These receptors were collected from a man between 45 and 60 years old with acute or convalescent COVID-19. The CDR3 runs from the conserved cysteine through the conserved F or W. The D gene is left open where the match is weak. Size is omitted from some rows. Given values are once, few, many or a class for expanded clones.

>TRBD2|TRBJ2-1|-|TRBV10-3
CAISDPTSGRAYEQFF
TGTGCCATCAGTGATCCGACTAGCGGGAGGGCTTATGAGCAGTTCTTC
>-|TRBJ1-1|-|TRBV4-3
CASSQGTPGGTEAFF
TGCGCCAGCAGCCAAGGGACACCCGGCGGCACTGAAGCTTTCTTT
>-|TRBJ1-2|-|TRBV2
CASSLPADYGYTF
TGTGCCAGCAGTTTACCGGCGGACTATGGCTACACCTTC
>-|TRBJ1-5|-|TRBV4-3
CASSQGLNQPQHF
TGCGCCAGCAGCCAAGGGCTGAATCAGCCCCAGCATTTT
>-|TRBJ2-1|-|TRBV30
CAWSGVARYEQFF
TGTGCCTGGAGTGGGGTAGCGAGATATGAGCAGTTCTTC
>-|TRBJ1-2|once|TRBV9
CASSVGGEMANYGYTF
TGTGCCAGCAGCGTAGGTGGGGAGATGGCGAACTATGGCTACACCTTC
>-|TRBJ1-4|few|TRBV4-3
CASSANLGRDEKLFF
TGCGCCAGCAGCGCCAATTTGGGGAGAGACGAAAAACTGTTTTTT
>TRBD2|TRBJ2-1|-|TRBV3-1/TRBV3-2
CASSQGLYNEQFF
TGTGCCAGCAGCCAGGGACTATACAATGAGCAGTTCTTC
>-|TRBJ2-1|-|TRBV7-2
CASRAGQNYNEQFF
TGTGCCAGCAGGGCGGGACAGAACTACAATGAGCAGTTCTTC
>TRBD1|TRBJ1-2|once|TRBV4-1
CASSQRDRIIAGYGYTF
TGCGCCAGCAGCCAACGGGACAGGATTATTGCTGGCTATGGCTACACCTTC
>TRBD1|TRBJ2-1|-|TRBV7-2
CASSLAFTGGAYNEQFF
TGTGCCAGCAGCTTAGCATTCACAGGGGGCGCCTACAATGAGCAGTTCTTC
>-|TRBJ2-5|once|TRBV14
CASSPEGTVKWTQYF
TGTGCCAGCAGCCCGGAGGGGACAGTCAAGTGGACCCAGTACTTC
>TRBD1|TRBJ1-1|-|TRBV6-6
CASSLPTGTGEAFF
TGTGCCAGCAGTCTTCCTACCGGGACAGGAGAAGCTTTCTTT
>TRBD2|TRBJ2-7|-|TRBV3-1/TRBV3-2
CASSQGSGLAGAEFYEQYF
TGTGCCAGCAGCCAAGGTTCCGGACTAGCGGGAGCTGAATTCTACGAGCAGTACTTC
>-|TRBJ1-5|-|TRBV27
CASRLGGSNQPQHF
TGTGCCAGCAGGCTCGGAGGGAGCAATCAGCCCCAGCATTTT
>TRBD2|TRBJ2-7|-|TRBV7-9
CASSPSGSSYEQYF
TGTGCCAGCAGCCCTAGCGGGAGTTCCTACGAGCAGTACTTC
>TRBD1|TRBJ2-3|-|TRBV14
CASSPGQWTDTQYF
TGTGCCAGCAGCCCGGGACAGTGGACAGATACGCAGTATTTT
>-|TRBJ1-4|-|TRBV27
CASSLSRVGKLFF
TGTGCCAGCAGTTTATCCAGGGTTGGAAAACTGTTTTTT
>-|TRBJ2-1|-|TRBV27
CASSSEWGDRNEQFF
TGTGCCAGCAGTTCGGAGTGGGGAGACCGGAATGAGCAGTTCTTC
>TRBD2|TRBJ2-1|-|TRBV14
CASSQFSGSAYNEQFF
TGTGCCAGCAGCCAATTTAGCGGGAGTGCCTACAATGAGCAGTTCTTC
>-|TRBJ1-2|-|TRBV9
CASSVSSYGYTF
TGTGCCAGCAGCGTATCTTCGTATGGCTACACCTTC
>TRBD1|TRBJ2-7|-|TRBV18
CASSPGQGPYEQYF
TGTGCCAGCTCACCGGGACAGGGACCTTACGAGCAGTACTTC
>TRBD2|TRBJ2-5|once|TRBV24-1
CATSERTSGGYQETQYF
TGTGCCACCAGTGAACGGACTAGCGGGGGGTACCAAGAGACCCAGTACTTC
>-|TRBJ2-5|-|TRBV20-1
CSAGTGGTQYF
TGCAGTGCGGGGACCGGGGGGACCCAGTACTTC
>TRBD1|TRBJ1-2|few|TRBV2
CASSFRTGVGYTF
TGTGCCAGCAGCTTTAGGACAGGGGTTGGCTACACCTTC
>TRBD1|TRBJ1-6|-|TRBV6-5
CASSYGGQSVNSPLHF
TGTGCCAGCAGTTACGGGGGACAGTCTGTCAATTCACCCCTCCACTTT
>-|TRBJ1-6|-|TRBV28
CASSFPVLNSPLHF
TGTGCCAGCAGTTTCCCGGTCCTTAATTCACCCCTCCACTTT